This note documents a single TCR beta chain sequence. Its antigen remains unknown. Trimming took 6 bases from V and 5 from J; bases not matched to a gene: 10. The CDR3 runs 15 residues. These data originate in a study of PD-L1 blockade in urothelial cancer. Whole-study context: When patients started atezolizumab in about 2014, it was given at 1,200 mg intravenously every 3 weeks.

The data were produced by immunoSEQ multiplex PCR, yet TCRdb's version contains in-frame clones alone and is incomplete. The data contain 100,000 to 150,000 clones, 86% of them singletons. This sample's time point: peripheral blood 6 weeks after treatment start. Regarding the study as a whole: Durable-benefit patients showed greater tumor-associated blood clone expansion at 3 weeks.

The sample was PBMCs, taken around atezolizumab (anti-PD-L1) treatment. V usage is TRBV6-7 and J usage is TRBJ2-7; TRBD2 agrees at 10 bases. TRBV6-7 falls under the ORF class, with uncertain function. This clonotype was obtained from a man in his forties or fifties with urothelial cancer. The CDR3 is CASSRRAGGPDEQYF. In nucleotides, the CDR3 is TGTGCCAGCAGCCGAAGAGCGGGAGGGCCCGACGAGCAGTACTTC.